This TCR beta chain was observed in a study of cytomegalovirus exposure and HLA in healthy donors. Whereas donors were nominally healthy upon sampling, unrecorded immune exposures were probable. The PCR had 60 Vbeta and 13 Jbeta primers. Generated by immunoSEQ multiplex PCR, the TCRdb table keeps only in-frame clones and is missing some. In the table there are about 80,000 clones, 75% to 85% of which are singletons. Sequenced sample: PBMCs. The sequence came from a man in his fifties or sixties in good health and CMV-seropositive.

CDR3 sequence (DNA): TGTGCCTGGGCGGGGCGGGAGGGTAACAATGAGCAGTTCTTC. The encoded protein is CAWAGREGNNEQFF. J is TRBJ2-1 and V is TRBV30; 9 bases align to TRBD2. Germline loops: CDR1 GTSNPN, CDR2 SVGIG (reference sequence). J gave up 5 bases and V 5 bases, and 7 bases lay outside the gene matches. CDR3 length: 14 residues.